A single sample is the source of the 5 T cell receptor beta chains below, sequenced in a study of patients and donors after allogeneic stem cell transplantation (dated by TCRdb to 2018 to 2021). The library was obtained by RT-PCR. The run used a NextSeq 550. Using fastp at Q25 and MiXCR, TCRdb reprocessed the public reads and kept productive beta chains. Each record represents a unique CDR3 protein, reported with the most common genes and DNA among its rows. Here the sample has some 960,000 distinct CDR3 sequences; under 20% occur a single time. Of the sample, about 6% is held by the ten largest clones. Material: blood, either unsorted or a sorted T cell fraction (not recorded which). The receptors were gathered from a human donor who was either an allogeneic HSCT recipient or a stem cell or donor lymphocyte infusion donor (not recorded which). It is not recorded whose cells these are; they may come from a transplant donor.

This chain joins TRBV13 and TRBJ2-3; 10 positions agree with TRBD2. CDR3 size: 17 residues. V lost 6 bases to trimming and J lost 0 bases; unmatched junction nucleotides: 9. Germline CDR1 is PRHDT and CDR2 is FYEKMQ (reference sequence). The CDR3: CASSHGLAGDSTDTQYF. As DNA, the CDR3 is TGTGCCAGCAGTCACGGGCTAGCGGGGGACAGCACAGATACGCAGTATTTT.

This chain links TRBV7-3 with TRBJ2-7; TRBD2 aligns across 13 bases. V was clipped by 0 bases and J by 2 bases; unmatched bases: 4. CDR1 is SGHTA, CDR2 FQGTGA, per germline. This CDR3 is built from 17 residues. This CDR3 is CASSLTGLAGRAYEQYF. The CDR3 DNA is TGTGCCAGCAGCTTAACGGGACTAGCGGGACGGGCCTACGAGCAGTACTTC.

In this sample, this clonotype turned up a few times. The rearrangement uses TRBV27 and TRBJ2-1, with 9 bases matching TRBD2. Looked up from germline, CDR1 is MNHEY and CDR2 is SMNVEV (reference sequence). The CDR3 is 14 residues long. The junction had 1 base not matched to a gene; V was cut back by 2 bases and J by 5 bases. The CDR3, as DNA: TGTGCCAGCAGTTTACAGCGGGAGGACAATGAGCAGTTCTTC. This translates into CASSLQREDNEQFF.

This clonotype has a count of ten or more. This chain uses TRBV4-3 with TRBJ2-1; D uncertain. Germline V gene data show CDR1 as LGHNA and CDR2 as YSLEER. The CDR3 has 16 amino acids. The germline V and J ends were trimmed by 3 bases and 7 bases, with 19 bases remaining between them. In nucleotides, the CDR3 is TGCGCCAGCAGCCATGCAACAACGGGTCTTACTAATGAGCAGTTCTTC. The encoded protein is CASSHATTGLTNEQFF.

This rearrangement joins TRBV27 to TRBJ2-5, with D tentatively TRBD2 (7 bases). CDR1 is MNHEY, CDR2 SMNVEV, per germline (reference sequence). This CDR3 is built from 15 residues. With 6 bases removed from V and 5 bases from J, the gap between germline ends came to 19 bases. The CDR3 here is CASRIGYKGGETQYF. CDR3 nucleotides: TGTGCCAGCAGAATAGGGTATAAGGGGGGGGAGACCCAGTACTTC.